Sequencing of this TCR beta chain was carried out in a study of cytomegalovirus exposure and HLA in healthy donors. The PCR employed 60 Vbeta primers together with 13 Jbeta primers. Clones were read by immunoSEQ multiplex PCR, and TCRdb kept only the in-frame ones, dropping some. The sample holds 150,000 to 200,000 clones, around 83% seen once. J gave up 2 bases and V 5 bases, and 8 bases lay outside the gene matches. Germline CDR1 is LNHDA and CDR2 is SQIVND (reference sequence). This CDR3 contains 16 residues. Sequenced sample: PBMCs. The clonotype originates from a woman aged 40 to 50 in good health and CMV-seronegative. The V call is TRBV19, the J call TRBJ2-3, with TRBD2 matching over 9 bases. The CDR3 DNA reads as TGTGCCAGTAGTTCCCCCACTAGCGGGTACACAGATACGCAGTATTTT. Its protein product is CASSSPTSGYTDTQYF.